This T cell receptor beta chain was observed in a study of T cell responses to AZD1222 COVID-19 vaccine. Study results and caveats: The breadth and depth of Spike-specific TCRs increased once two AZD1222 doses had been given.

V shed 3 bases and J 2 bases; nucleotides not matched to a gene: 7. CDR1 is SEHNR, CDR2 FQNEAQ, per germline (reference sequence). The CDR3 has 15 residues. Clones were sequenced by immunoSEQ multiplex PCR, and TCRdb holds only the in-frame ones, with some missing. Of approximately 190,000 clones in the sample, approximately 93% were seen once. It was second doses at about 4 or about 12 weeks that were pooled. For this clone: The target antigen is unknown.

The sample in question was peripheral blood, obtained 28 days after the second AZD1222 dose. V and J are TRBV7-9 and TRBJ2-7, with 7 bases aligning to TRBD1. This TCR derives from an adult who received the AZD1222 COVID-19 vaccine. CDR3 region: CASSLLDRRPYEQYF. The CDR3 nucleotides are TGTGCCAGCAGCTTGCTGGACAGGCGTCCCTACGAGCAGTACTTC.